This T cell receptor beta chain emerged from a study of blood T cell repertoires in COVID-19. At the level of the study: Sites in the United States, Italy and Spain provided acute and convalescent COVID-19 samples. T cells, B-cell-depleted T cells, or PBMCs supplied cDNA or gDNA.

Per the original data handling: Reference gene primer amplification yielded estimated nucleated cell counts. Profiled with immunoSEQ multiplex PCR; TCRdb holds only in-frame clones, not every one. V and J calls and clone size are given by that table; D and trimming were obtained from the DNA. The table records over 25,000 clones, roughly 90% of them present only once. From germline, CDR1 is MDHEN and CDR2 SYDVKM. The CDR3 is 15 amino acids. Between the trimmed V and J ends, which lost 5 bases and 3 bases, there was a span of 16 bases. The chain joins TRBV28 to TRBJ1-2, with D maybe TRBD1 (5 bases). Sequencing input: peripheral blood. The TCR originated in a woman in her sixties or seventies with active COVID-19. The CDR3 here is CASSVGGERDYGYTF. CDR3 DNA: TGTGCCAGCAGTGTAGGAGGGGAAAGAGACTATGGCTACACCTTC.